Following are 26 T cell receptor beta chains from one sample sequenced in a study of cytomegalovirus exposure and HLA in healthy donors. It was with 60 Vbeta and 13 Jbeta primers that the PCR ran. Measured with immunoSEQ multiplex PCR; TCRdb has only the in-frame clones, and not every one. Of some 140,000 clones in the sample, approximately 80% were seen once. What was sequenced was PBMCs. The receptors were sampled from a man aged 30-40 years in good health and CMV-seropositive.

The CDR3 reads CASSLLVSGGIGQPQHF. The CDR3 DNA reads as TGTGCCAGCAGCTTATTGGTTTCAGGGGGCATTGGACAGCCCCAGCATTTT. The V call is TRBV7-2, the J call TRBJ1-5; 8 bases align to TRBD1. Germline V gene sequence: CDR1 SGHTA, CDR2 FQGNSA. CDR3 size: 17 residues. V lost 2 bases and J lost 7; bases outside the gene matches: 13.

The J gene is TRBJ1-2, the V gene TRBV28; 7 positions agree with TRBD1. The CDR3 loop spans 14 amino acids. The germline gives CDR1 MDHEN, CDR2 SYDVKM. V lost 3 bases, J lost 8 bases, and 9 bases stayed unmatched. The DNA of the CDR3 is TGTGCCAGCAGTTTCGGGACAGTGTCTAGGGGCTACACCTTC. This translates into CASSFGTVSRGYTF.

This clone was seen a few times. The chain carries TRBV4-1 and TRBJ2-7; 8 bases fit TRBD2. The CDR3 length is 15 residues. The germline CDR1 and CDR2 sequences are MGHRA and YSYEKL. V was pared by 6 bases and J by 7 bases, with 14 bases of the junction left unmatched. The CDR3 sequence is CASSPLAGIVREQYF. The CDR3 DNA reads as TGCGCCAGCAGTCCCTTAGCGGGGATTGTGAGAGAGCAGTACTTC.

The V gene is TRBV14, the J gene TRBJ1-1, with D hard to call. The V end lost 4 bases, the J end lost 0 bases, and 6 bases lay between the germline ends. CDR1 SGHDN and CDR2 FVKESK come from the germline V gene. CDR3 size: 13 residues. The CDR3 DNA is TGTGCCAGCAGCCCCAACATGAACACTGAAGCTTTCTTT. Translating gives CASSPNMNTEAFF.

The J gene is TRBJ2-7, the V gene TRBV23-1, with 7 bases matching TRBD2. TRBV23-1 is assigned to the ORF class and has an uncertain function. The CDR3 covers 16 residues. With V trimmed by 1 base and J by 1 base, 7 bases remained unmatched. The CDR3: CASSQWWQGGSYEQYF. The CDR3 coding sequence is TGCGCCAGCAGTCAATGGTGGCAGGGAGGGTCCTACGAGCAGTACTTC.

The V gene is TRBV13, the J gene TRBJ1-6; D is possibly TRBD1 (5 bases). This CDR3 has 16 residues. The V gene's germline CDR1 is PRHDT and CDR2 FYEKMQ (reference sequence). The germline V and J ends were trimmed by 1 base and 7 bases, with 14 bases remaining between them. The CDR3 here is CASSLAQGGRNSPLHF. As DNA, the CDR3 is TGTGCCAGCAGCTTAGCGCAGGGAGGAAGGAATTCACCCCTCCACTTT.

This chain links TRBV5-1 with TRBJ2-1, with 10 positions matching TRBD2. Germline V gene sequence: CDR1 SGHRS, CDR2 YFSETQ. V trimming: 3 bases; J trimming: 9 bases; junction bases outside the gene matches: 9. The CDR3 length is 15 residues. In DNA form, the CDR3 reads TGCGCCAGCAGCTCAAATCAGGGACTAGCGTTTGAGCAGTTCTTC. As protein: CASSSNQGLAFEQFF.

CDR3 DNA sequence: TGTGCCAGCAGCACGACTAGCGGGAGGTCGGACGAGCAGTACTTC. It is translated as CASSTTSGRSDEQYF. The chain uses TRBV9 and TRBJ2-7; 13 bases are shared with TRBD2. The CDR3 spans 15 residues. CDR1 is SGDLS, CDR2 YYNGEE, per germline. V shed 4 bases and J 5 bases; nucleotides not matched to a gene: 6.

V usage is TRBV29-1 and J usage is TRBJ2-5; TRBD2 matches at 8 bases. The V gene end was trimmed by 4 bases and the J gene end by 7 bases; junction bases not matched to a gene: 8. Germline V gene lookup returns CDR1 SQVTM and CDR2 ANQGSEA. The CDR3 loop spans 13 amino acids. CDR3 sequence: CSVVRGGDGTQYF. The CDR3 DNA reads TGCAGCGTTGTCCGGGGGGGGGACGGGACCCAGTACTTC.

A few counts support this clone. The chain is built from TRBV27 and TRBJ2-2; D remains ambiguous. Germline CDR1 MNHEY, CDR2 SMNVEV (reference sequence). Between the trimmed V and J ends, which lost 1 base and 3 bases, there was a span of 9 bases. CDR3 size: 15 residues. The CDR3 DNA sequence: TGTGCCAGCAGTTTATTTGGGCCATACACCGGGGAGCTGTTTTTT. This encodes CASSLFGPYTGELFF.

This chain uses TRBV10-3 with TRBJ1-5; no definite D call. CDR1 ENHRY and CDR2 SYGVKD come from the germline V gene. V was clipped by 3 bases and J by 9 bases, with 9 bases between them. This CDR3 spans 12 amino acids. CDR3 sequence (DNA): TGTGCCATCAGTGACTACGAACGGCCCCAGCATTTT. This gives the protein CAISDYERPQHF.

The chain recombines TRBV6-1 with TRBJ2-7; TRBD2 agrees at 12 bases. The V gene's germline CDR1 is MNHNS and CDR2 SASEGT. Unmatched junction bases numbered 4, after V lost 7 bases and J lost 3 bases. This CDR3 is 14 amino acids long. CDR3 protein: CASTLTSGSYEQYF. The DNA for the CDR3 is TGTGCCAGCACCTTGACTAGCGGGAGCTACGAGCAGTACTTC.

The rearrangement joins TRBV7-9 to TRBJ2-1; 8 bases align to TRBD2. CDR3 length: 15 amino acids. V was clipped by 1 base and J by 8 bases; unmatched bases: 7. CDR1 and CDR2 (germline): SEHNR, FQNEAQ (reference sequence). Here the CDR3 reads CASSLVGRAKDEQFF. CDR3 DNA sequence: TGTGCCAGCAGCTTAGTCGGGAGGGCCAAGGATGAGCAGTTCTTC.

This clone was picked up a small number of times. This sequence joins TRBV29-1 and TRBJ2-5; 7 bases map to TRBD1. Unmatched junction bases numbered 6, after V lost 6 bases and J lost 5 bases. The germline gives CDR1 SQVTM, CDR2 ANQGSEA. This CDR3 is 12 amino acids long. CDR3 bases: TGCAGCGTCGTCAGGGGGTCGGAGACCCAGTACTTC. Translation gives CSVVRGSETQYF.

This chain connects TRBV28 to TRBJ1-2; 8 bases align to TRBD1. CDR3 length: 15 amino acids. Trimming at V came to 5 bases and at J to 5 bases, leaving 10 bases not matched to a gene. CDR1 MDHEN and CDR2 SYDVKM come from the germline V gene. CDR3 bases: TGTGCCAGCAGTGGCCAGGGGGCTGTTAGGTATGGCTACACCTTC. Its translation: CASSGQGAVRYGYTF.

In DNA, the CDR3 is TGTGCCAGCAGTTATACGAGGGAAAGCACAGATACGCAGTATTTT. Protein: CASSYTRESTDTQYF. The rearrangement joins TRBV6-6 to TRBJ2-3; a possible D gene is TRBD2 (5 bases). V was cut by 3 bases and J by 0 bases, with 10 bases left in between. The CDR3 consists of 15 residues. CDR1 is MNHNY, CDR2 SVGAGI, per germline (reference sequence).

Here the CDR3 DNA reads TGTGCCAGTAATCTAGGGACAGGGGAAATTTACGAGCAGTACTTC. This gives the protein CASNLGTGEIYEQYF. V gene TRBV19 combines with J gene TRBJ2-7; 10 nucleotides agree with TRBD1. The CDR3 length is 15 residues. V trimming: 7 bases; J trimming: 4 bases; junction bases outside the gene matches: 10. CDR1 is LNHDA and CDR2 is SQIVND in the germline V gene (reference sequence).

The V gene is TRBV11-3, the J gene TRBJ2-2; 8 bases line up with TRBD1. Germline V lookup: CDR1 SGHNT, CDR2 YENEEA. CDR3 size: 13 residues. The V segment lost 3 bases and the J segment 6 bases; nucleotides outside the gene matches: 0. The CDR3 nucleotides read TGTGCCAGCAGCTTGGACAGGGCCGGGGAGCTGTTTTTT. Its translation: CASSLDRAGELFF.

This chain uses TRBV7-2 with TRBJ2-3; D is unresolved. Trimming pared 1 base from V and 4 bases from J, leaving 6 bases between. The CDR3 has 13 residues. Per germline, CDR1 SGHTA and CDR2 FQGNSA. The CDR3 is CASSLGVPDTQYF. The CDR3 DNA is TGTGCCAGCAGCTTAGGAGTGCCAGATACGCAGTATTTT.

This chain uses TRBV4-1 with TRBJ2-1; possible D gene TRBD1, 5 bases. V gave up 0 bases and J gave up 8 bases, with 14 bases separating them. This CDR3 is 15 amino acids long. CDR1 MGHRA and CDR2 YSYEKL come from the germline V gene. The chain's CDR3 is CASSQDGASWDEQFF. The CDR3 coding sequence is TGCGCCAGCAGCCAAGATGGGGCTAGTTGGGATGAGCAGTTCTTC.

The gene calls are TRBV5-1 and TRBJ2-5; tentative D call: TRBD2 (6 bases). V shed 0 bases and J shed 5 bases, with 8 bases lying between them. Germline loops: CDR1 SGHRS, CDR2 YFSETQ. The CDR3 is 13 residues long. CDR3 coding DNA: TGCGCCAGCAGCTTGGAACTAGCCGAGACCCAGTACTTC. Its translation is CASSLELAETQYF.

The chain carries TRBV10-3 and TRBJ1-4; D might be TRBD1 (5 bases). The CDR3 extends over 13 amino acids. Trimming took off 5 bases at V and 6 bases at J, with 10 bases between the two ends. CDR1 ENHRY and CDR2 SYGVKD come from the germline V gene. This chain's CDR3 is CAISLGLHEKLFF. CDR3 sequence (DNA): TGTGCCATCAGTTTGGGACTCCATGAAAAACTGTTTTTT.

The chain joins TRBV27 to TRBJ1-5, with D tentatively TRBD1 (5 bases). The CDR3 is 14 residues long. V lost 4 bases and J lost 1, with 8 bases in between. Germline V gene sequence: CDR1 MNHEY, CDR2 SMNVEV (reference sequence). CDR3 region: CASSSEGSNQPQHF. CDR3 nucleotides: TGTGCCAGCAGTTCGGAGGGGAGCAATCAGCCCCAGCATTTT.

This chain links TRBV4-1 with TRBJ1-3; the match to TRBD1 covers 9 bases. The V and J ends lost 0 bases and 1 base, in that order; junction bases with no gene match: 13. Germline V CDR1 and CDR2: MGHRA, YSYEKL. The length of the CDR3 is 20 residues. CDR3 sequence (DNA): TGCGCCAGCAGCCAAGAGACCGGGACAGGGAGGGTCACGTCTGGAAACACCATATATTTT. This translates into CASSQETGTGRVTSGNTIYF.

This chain connects TRBV5-1 to TRBJ1-1; tentative D call: TRBD1 (6 bases). Trimming removed 0 bases from V and 4 bases from J, with 16 bases in between. Germline CDR1 SGHRS, CDR2 YFSETQ. CDR3 length equals 16 residues. This CDR3 reads CASSLDGGGGGTEAFF. The DNA for the CDR3 is TGCGCCAGCAGCTTGGATGGTGGGGGCGGGGGCACTGAAGCTTTCTTT.

This clone was seen only a few times. This chain joins TRBV7-3 and TRBJ1-2, with a possible D match to TRBD1 (6 bases). CDR3 length: 15 amino acids. The V end lost 5 bases, the J end lost 7 bases, and 20 bases lay between the germline ends. Germline V gene lookup returns CDR1 SGHTA and CDR2 FQGTGA. Here the CDR3 reads CASSPKIRGGGGYTF. In DNA, the CDR3 is TGTGCCAGCAGCCCCAAGATCAGGGGCGGGGGTGGCTACACCTTC.